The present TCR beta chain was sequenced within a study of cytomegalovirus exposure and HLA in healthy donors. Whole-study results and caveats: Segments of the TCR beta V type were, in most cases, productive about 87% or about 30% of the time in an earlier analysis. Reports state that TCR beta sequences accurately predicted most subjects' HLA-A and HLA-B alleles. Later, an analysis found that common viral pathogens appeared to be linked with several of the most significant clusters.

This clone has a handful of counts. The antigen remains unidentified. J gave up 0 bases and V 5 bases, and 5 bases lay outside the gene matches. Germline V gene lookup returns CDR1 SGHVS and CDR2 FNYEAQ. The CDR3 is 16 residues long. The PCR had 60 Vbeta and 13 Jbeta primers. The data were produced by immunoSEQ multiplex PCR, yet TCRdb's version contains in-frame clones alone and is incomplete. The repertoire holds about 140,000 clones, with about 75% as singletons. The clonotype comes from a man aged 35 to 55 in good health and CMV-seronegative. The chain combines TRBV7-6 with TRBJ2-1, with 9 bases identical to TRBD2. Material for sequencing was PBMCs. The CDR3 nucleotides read TGTGCCAGCAGCCTACGGACTAGCGACTCCTACAATGAGCAGTTCTTC. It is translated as CASSLRTSDSYNEQFF. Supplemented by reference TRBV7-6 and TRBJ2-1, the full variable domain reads GAGVSQSPRYKVTKRGQDVALRCDPISGHVSLYWYRQALGQGPEFLTYFNYEAQQDKSGLPNDRFSAERPEGSISTLTIQRTEQRDSAMYRCASSLRTSDSYNEQFFGPGTRLTVL.